The following is a T cell receptor (beta chain) sequence with its context. Antigen: not known. CDR1 MGHRA and CDR2 YSYEKL come from the germline V gene. The CDR3 is 17 residues long. Trimming stripped 4 bases from V and 1 base from J, with 14 bases between. The data were obtained in a study of beta chain features in type 1 diabetes. Whole-study results and caveats: More deletions and fewer insertions at VDJ junctions were found in patients with type 1 diabetes.

Every bit of the isolated RNA underwent reverse transcription, so sequencing read expressed TCRB transcripts. On average, stem cell-like memory T cell samples had about a million reads. Sequenced by immunoSEQ multiplex PCR; TCRdb stores in-frame clones only, minus some. Of some 100,000 clones listed, 30% to 40% are singletons. The source material was stem cell memory CD4+ T cells from blood. This TCR was recovered from a woman under 30 in good health. The chain joins TRBV4-1 to TRBJ2-6; a possible D gene is TRBD1 (7 bases). The CDR3 nucleotides are TGCGCCAGCAGCCGAATGGAGGGACAGTCTGGGGCCAACGTCCTGACTTTC. Its protein is CASSRMEGQSGANVLTF.